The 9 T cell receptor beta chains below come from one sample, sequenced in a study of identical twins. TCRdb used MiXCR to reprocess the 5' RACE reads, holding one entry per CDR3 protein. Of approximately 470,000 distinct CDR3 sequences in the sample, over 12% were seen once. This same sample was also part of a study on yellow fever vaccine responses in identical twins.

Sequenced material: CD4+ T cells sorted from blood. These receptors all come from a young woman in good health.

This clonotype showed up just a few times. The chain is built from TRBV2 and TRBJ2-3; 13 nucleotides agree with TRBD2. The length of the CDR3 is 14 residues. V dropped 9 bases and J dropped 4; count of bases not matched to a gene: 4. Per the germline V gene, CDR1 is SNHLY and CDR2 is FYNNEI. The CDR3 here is CASKLAGGADTQYF. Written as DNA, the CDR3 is TGTGCCAGTAAACTAGCGGGAGGGGCAGATACGCAGTATTTT.

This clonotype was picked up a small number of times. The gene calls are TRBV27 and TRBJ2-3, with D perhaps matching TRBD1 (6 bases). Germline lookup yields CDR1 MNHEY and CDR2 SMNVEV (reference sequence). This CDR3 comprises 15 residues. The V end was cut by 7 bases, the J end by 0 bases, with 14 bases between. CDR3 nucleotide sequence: TGTGCCAGCACCCTAAACAGGGCTAGCACAGATACGCAGTATTTT. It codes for CASTLNRASTDTQYF.

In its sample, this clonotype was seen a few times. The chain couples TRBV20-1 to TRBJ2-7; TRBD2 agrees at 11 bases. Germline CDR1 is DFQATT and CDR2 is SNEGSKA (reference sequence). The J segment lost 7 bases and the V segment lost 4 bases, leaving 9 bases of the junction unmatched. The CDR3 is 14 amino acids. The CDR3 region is CSANRLAGSGEQYF. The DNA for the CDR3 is TGCAGTGCTAATAGACTAGCGGGGAGCGGGGAGCAGTACTTC.

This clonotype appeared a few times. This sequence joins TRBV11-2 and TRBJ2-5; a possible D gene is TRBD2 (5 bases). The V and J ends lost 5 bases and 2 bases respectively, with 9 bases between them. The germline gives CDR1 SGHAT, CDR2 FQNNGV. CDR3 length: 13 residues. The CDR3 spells CASSQSGQETQYF. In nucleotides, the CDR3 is TGTGCCAGCAGCCAAAGCGGACAAGAGACCCAGTACTTC.

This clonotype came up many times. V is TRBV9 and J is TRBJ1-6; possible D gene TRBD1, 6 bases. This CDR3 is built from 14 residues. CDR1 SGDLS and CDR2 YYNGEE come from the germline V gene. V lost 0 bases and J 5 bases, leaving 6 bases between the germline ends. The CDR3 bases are TGTGCCAGCAGCGTAGCAGGGGATAATTCACCCCTCCACTTT. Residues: CASSVAGDNSPLHF.

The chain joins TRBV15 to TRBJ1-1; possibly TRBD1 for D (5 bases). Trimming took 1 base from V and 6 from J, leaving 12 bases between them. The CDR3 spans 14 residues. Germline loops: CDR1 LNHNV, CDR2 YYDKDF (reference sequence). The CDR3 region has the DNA TGTGCCACCAGCAGAGTAAACCAGGGCGCTGAAGCTTTCTTT. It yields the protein CATSRVNQGAEAFF.

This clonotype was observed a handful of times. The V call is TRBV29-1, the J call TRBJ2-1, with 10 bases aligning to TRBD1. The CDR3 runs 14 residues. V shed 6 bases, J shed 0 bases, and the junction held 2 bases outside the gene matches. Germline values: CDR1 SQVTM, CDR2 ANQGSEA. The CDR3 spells CSVRDRGSYNEQFF. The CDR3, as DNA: TGCAGCGTCCGGGACAGGGGCTCCTACAATGAGCAGTTCTTC.

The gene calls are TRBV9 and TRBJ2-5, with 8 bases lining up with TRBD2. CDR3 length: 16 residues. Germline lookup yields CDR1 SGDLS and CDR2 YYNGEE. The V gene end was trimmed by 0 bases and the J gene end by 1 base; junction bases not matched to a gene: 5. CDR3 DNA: TGTGCCAGCAGCGTAGGAGCGGGGGACTTCCAAGAGACCCAGTACTTC. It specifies CASSVGAGDFQETQYF.

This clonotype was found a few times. The CDR3 DNA is TGTGCCAGCAGCTTATCGGCCAGTGACATTCAGTACTTC. Encoded protein: CASSLSASDIQYF. V usage is TRBV7-3 and J usage is TRBJ2-4; D unclear. V was cut by 2 bases and J by 8 bases, with 10 bases left in between. CDR1 and CDR2 (germline): SGHTA, FQGTGA. The CDR3 consists of 13 residues.